The 20 T cell receptor beta chains listed next were all sequenced from one sample in a study of prognosis after radiotherapy for stage I lung cancer. Amplification of the TCR beta CDR3 (from genomic DNA) was done by two-round multiplex PCR. Each TRBV and TRBJ gene had its own primer in the first PCR round. Using its own MiXCR run on the multiplex PCR reads, TCRdb lists one record per CDR3 protein. The sample shows nearly 25,000 distinct CDR3 sequences, about 36% of them seen only once. Sequenced here: PBMCs, sampled before or after stereotactic body radiation therapy (not recorded which). Receptor source: a donor over 45 with non-small cell lung cancer.

This clonotype was seen at least ten times. The genes are TRBV13 and TRBJ2-3; 11 bases are shared with TRBD2. The CDR3 length is 16 residues. V gave up 4 bases and J gave up 4 bases; unmatched junction bases: 7. Per germline, CDR1 PRHDT and CDR2 FYEKMQ (reference sequence). The chain's CDR3 is CASSSQTGLAADTQYF. In DNA form, the CDR3 reads TGTGCCAGCAGCTCGCAAACGGGACTAGCGGCAGATACGCAGTATTTT.

This clonotype has just a few counts. A much bigger clone sits one base away, suggesting this may be a read error. The chain is built from TRBV7-9 and TRBJ2-3; no reliable D call. Germline V gene lookup returns CDR1 SEHNR and CDR2 FQNEAQ (reference sequence). The CDR3 has 15 amino acids. The CDR3 region has the DNA TGTGCCAGCAGCCAGGCGGAGTGGCGCACAGATATGCAGTATTTT. It encodes CASSQAEWRTDMQYF. Drawing the rest from reference TRBV7-9 and TRBJ2-3, the complete variable domain is DTGVSQNPRHKITKRGQNVTFRCDPISEHNRLYWYRQTLGQGPEFLTYFQNEAQLEKSRLLSDRFSAERPKGSFSTLEIQRTEQGDSAMYLCASSQAEWRTDMQYFGPGTRLTVL.

This clonotype was recorded many times. The chain couples TRBV4-2 to TRBJ1-3; D is unclear. This CDR3 is 15 amino acids long. Germline V lookup: CDR1 LGHNA, CDR2 YNFKEQ. V gave up 0 bases and J gave up 0 bases, with 6 bases separating them. The CDR3 protein is CASSQEVNSGNTIYF. For the CDR3, the DNA is TGTGCCAGCAGCCAAGAGGTGAACTCTGGAAACACCATATATTTT.

This chain joins TRBV11-3 and TRBJ2-7; 11 bases align to TRBD2. The CDR3 has 15 amino acids. Germline CDR1 reads SGHNT; CDR2 reads YENEEA. Losses at the gene ends were 5 bases for V and 6 bases for J; bases not matched to a gene: 9. CDR3 sequence reads: CASSRRTSGSSEQYF. The CDR3 DNA reads as TGTGCCAGCAGCCGCCGGACTAGCGGGTCGTCCGAGCAGTACTTC.

Comment on this clonotype: This may arise from a read error, as a much more abundant clone is one base away. The J gene is TRBJ2-1, the V gene TRBV7-9; D uncertain. The germline V gene encodes CDR1 SEHNR and CDR2 FQNEAQ (reference sequence). The CDR3 sequence is 12 residues long. CDR3 protein: CASSSTRVSWIF. The CDR3, as DNA: TGTGCCAGCAGCTCGACCCGGGTGAGTTGGATCTTC.

In regard to this clonotype: A much larger clone sits a single nucleotide away, making a read error possible. The genes are TRBV7-2 and TRBJ2-5, with TRBD1 identical over 8 bases. The CDR3 is 13 amino acids. Germline V gives CDR1 SGHTA, CDR2 FQGNSA. CDR3 residues: CAGSQGAGETQYF. The CDR3 nucleotides read TGTGCCGGCAGCCAGGGGGCGGGAGAGACCCAGTACTTC.

This clonotype has a single count. The V gene is TRBV20-1, the J gene TRBJ1-1; D is undetermined. Germline loops: CDR1 DFQATT, CDR2 SNEGSKA (reference sequence). Deletions cut 3 bases from V and 7 bases from J, with 12 bases between. This CDR3 has 12 residues. CDR3 DNA: TGCAGTGCTAGTATGGGCAGAAATGAAGCTTTCTTT. Translating gives CSASMGRNEAFF.

The table lists this clonotype with many counts. The chain recombines TRBV24-1 with TRBJ1-2, with 9 bases that match TRBD1. Trimming took 3 bases from V and 8 from J; bases not matched to a gene: 6. CDR1 and CDR2 (germline): KGHDR, SFDVKD. The CDR3 spans 14 residues. The CDR3 coding sequence is TGTGCCACCAGTGATGACAGGGGGACGAGGGGCTACACCTTC. Its translation is CATSDDRGTRGYTF.

Details on this clonotype: A junction boundary mismatches the germline segment, possibly from a read error. The V gene is TRBV6-1, the J gene TRBJ2-2; a weak D match, TRBD1 (7 bases). In germline, CDR1 is MNHNS, CDR2 SASEGT. The CDR3 is 14 residues long. CDR3 nucleotides: TGTGCCAGCATCGAAAGGGGGCAGGGCGGGGAGCTGGTTTTT. The encoded protein is CASIERGQGGELVF.

This rearrangement joins TRBV6-1 to TRBJ2-3, with TRBD1 matching over 9 bases. V lost 1 base, J lost 3 bases, and 2 bases stayed unmatched. CDR1 is MNHNS, CDR2 SASEGT, per germline. This CDR3 region has 15 residues. The CDR3 DNA reads as TGTGCCAGCAGTGAAGTACAGGGGGCTACAGATACGCAGTATTTT. Amino acids: CASSEVQGATDTQYF.

This clonotype was seen repeatedly, ten times or more. The chain carries TRBV11-2 and TRBJ2-1; 7 bases fit TRBD2. V was pared by 1 base and J by 2 bases, with 8 bases of the junction left unmatched. Germline V lookup: CDR1 SGHAT, CDR2 FQNNGV. The CDR3 runs 17 residues. In nucleotides, the CDR3 is TGTGCCAGCAGCTTAGTAGCGTCTAGCGGAACCTACAATGAGCAGTTCTTC. The encoded protein is CASSLVASSGTYNEQFF.

V gene TRBV7-8 combines with J gene TRBJ2-7, with TRBD1 identical over 11 bases. Germline V lookup: CDR1 SGHVS, CDR2 FQNEAQ. The CDR3 is 16 residues long. V trimming: 2 bases; J trimming: 6 bases; junction bases outside the gene matches: 9. For the CDR3, the DNA is TGTGCCAGCAGCTTATGGAAAGGACAGGGGGCTGGCGAGCAGTACTTC. It translates to CASSLWKGQGAGEQYF.

Ten or more counts support this clonotype. The V call is TRBV7-2, the J call TRBJ2-3; no definite D call. V lost 0 bases, J lost 4 bases, and 8 bases lay in between. The CDR3 spans 14 residues. Germline CDR1 SGHTA, CDR2 FQGNSA. The CDR3 DNA reads as TGTGCCAGCAGCTTAGCGCTGGGTTCAGATACGCAGTATTTT. Its translation is CASSLALGSDTQYF.

This rearrangement joins TRBV20-1 to TRBJ2-7, with 7 positions matching TRBD1. The CDR3 runs to 13 residues. The germline gives CDR1 DFQATT, CDR2 SNEGSKA (reference sequence). V gave up 2 bases and J gave up 6 bases; unmatched junction bases: 7. CDR3 sequence: CSARKQGPGEQYF. In DNA, the CDR3 is TGCAGTGCTAGAAAACAGGGGCCGGGCGAGCAGTACTTC.

Regarding this clonotype: One end of the junction fails to match germline, which may point to a read error. The DNA for the CDR3 is TGTGCCAGCAGTTCACTAGACAGGTGTGAAGCTAACTATTGCTACACCTTC. Translation gives CASSSLDRCEANYCYTF. The V gene is TRBV27, the J gene TRBJ1-2; D is possibly TRBD1 (6 bases). Germline CDR1 MNHEY, CDR2 SMNVEV (reference sequence). The CDR3 runs to 17 residues.

As to this clonotype: This may come from a read error, since a much larger clone is one base off. This sequence joins TRBV18 and TRBJ1-3; D may be TRBD1 (6 bases). The CDR3 totals 15 residues. Germline lookup yields CDR1 KGHSH and CDR2 LQKENI. This chain's CDR3 is CASSPRTVSGNTLYF. CDR3 nucleotide sequence: TGTGCCAGCTCCCCAAGGACAGTCTCTGGAAACACCCTATATTTT.

This clonotype was seen ten or more times. V usage is TRBV19 and J usage is TRBJ1-5; D is uncertain. The germline V gene encodes CDR1 LNHDA and CDR2 SQIVND (reference sequence). The CDR3 has 15 residues. With 7 bases removed from V and 0 bases from J, the gap between germline ends came to 13 bases. The CDR3 sequence is CASMSRVHSNQPQHF. The DNA for the CDR3 is TGTGCCAGTATGTCGAGAGTTCATAGCAATCAGCCCCAGCATTTT.

Remarks on this clonotype: Sequence at one end of the junction differs from germline and may be a read error. The chain has TRBV5-1 and TRBJ1-3; D gene uncertain. The CDR3 extends over 14 amino acids. Germline V gene lookup returns CDR1 SGHRS and CDR2 YFSETQ. Here the CDR3 reads CASSLAGFGDTIYF. CDR3 in DNA: TGCGCCAGCAGCTTAGCCGGGTTTGGAGACACCATATATTTT.

This clonotype has just a few counts. The rearrangement joins TRBV6-4 to TRBJ2-1, with a weak D call TRBD2 (6 bases). Between the trimmed V and J ends, which lost 4 bases and 3 bases, there was a span of 28 bases. This CDR3 has 20 amino acids. Germline loops: CDR1 MRHNA, CDR2 SNTAGT. CDR3 sequence (DNA): TGTGCCAGCAGTGTCCTTTCGGGGCTAGCGCACCGGGCAAACTACAATGAGCAGTTCTTC. Its protein is CASSVLSGLAHRANYNEQFF.

J is TRBJ2-1 and V is TRBV15; tentatively, D is TRBD1 or TRBD2 (5 bases each). V lost 4 bases and J 7 bases, leaving 23 bases between the germline ends. From germline, CDR1 is LNHNV and CDR2 YYDKDF (reference sequence). The CDR3 loop spans 17 amino acids. The CDR3 protein is CATSIYLLRVWGNEQFF. CDR3 bases: TGTGCCACCAGCATATATCTGTTAAGGGTTTGGGGGAATGAGCAGTTCTTC.